This TCR beta chain originates from a study of shared clonotypes between healthy human individuals. This CDR3 contains 15 residues. Germline CDR1 and CDR2: SGHNT and YENEEA. The V end was cut by 3 bases, the J end by 1 base, with 12 bases between. Clones were sequenced by immunoSEQ multiplex PCR, and TCRdb holds only the in-frame ones, with some missing. The table records more than 2 million clones, 85% to 95% of them present only once. The clonotype comes from a man aged 18 to 30 in good health. This chain uses TRBV11-3 with TRBJ2-5; maybe TRBD1 (5 bases). Material for sequencing was naive CD4+ T cells sorted from blood. Subset given: CD45RA+ positively selected. As DNA, the CDR3 is TGTGCCAGCAGCTTCTCGACAGAGACCCAAGAGACCCAGTACTTC. Protein product: CASSFSTETQETQYF.